The T cell receptor (beta chain) under discussion was sequenced for a study of shared clonotypes between healthy human individuals. V was clipped by 3 bases and J by 4 bases, with 19 bases between them. CDR1 GTSNPN and CDR2 SVGIG come from the germline V gene (reference sequence). This CDR3 has 16 residues. The data were produced by immunoSEQ multiplex PCR, yet TCRdb's version contains in-frame clones alone and is incomplete. The sample holds 2 million to 2.5 million clones; about 92% are singletons and the top ten take about 0.41%. The chain couples TRBV30 to TRBJ1-5, with D uncertain. The sample was naive CD4+ T cells from PBMCs. The subset here: CD45RA+ positively selected. The clonotype originates from a man aged 18 to 30 in good health. Some clones in this sample may be carry-over from other donors' samples. The CDR3 region is CAWSPTARGFNQPQHF. Here the CDR3 DNA reads TGTGCCTGGAGCCCAACCGCCAGAGGATTTAATCAGCCCCAGCATTTT.